The source of this TCR beta chain is a study of post-analysis software for immune sequencing data. Study-wide background: There were relapsing-remitting, secondary progressive and progressive-relapsing multiple sclerosis among the disease courses included. Study observations and caveats: Patients showed TRBV5-6, TRBV5-1 and TRBV20-1 among several TRBV segments more frequent than in controls. Same-batch preparations were strongly co-clustered by F measure. The study found significantly lower normalized Chao1 diversity in multiple sclerosis patients than in controls.

V shed 1 base, J shed 1 base, and the junction held 2 bases outside the gene matches. The CDR3 contains 15 residues. Looked up from germline, CDR1 is DFQATT and CDR2 is SNEGSKA (reference sequence). Details on this clonotype: Its antigen remains unknown.

Included in the TCR beta cDNA libraries were unique molecular identifiers. T cells, 1 to 10 million of them, yielded roughly 550,000 cDNA molecules. Via MiXCR, TCRdb re-called the PCR reads, giving one row per CDR3 protein. The data hold 600,000 to 700,000 distinct CDR3 sequences, with roughly three fifths observed a single time. The chain uses TRBV20-1 and TRBJ2-5, with TRBD1 matching over 11 bases. Specimen: blood. The source is a girl aged 2 to 10 with multiple sclerosis. The CDR3 region has the DNA TGCAGTGCTAGAGCTGGGACAGGGGGCCAAGAGACCCAGTACTTC. Protein: CSARAGTGGQETQYF.